These 8 T cell receptor beta chains came from one sample sequenced in a study of cytomegalovirus exposure and HLA in healthy donors. Profiling relied on immunoSEQ multiplex PCR, and the TCRdb table lists in-frame clones only, not all of them. The table records 95,000 to 150,000 clones, over 85% of them present only once. Source material: PBMCs. The origin of the receptors is a woman aged 18-29 years in good health and CMV-seronegative.

The V call is TRBV6-1, the J call TRBJ1-2, with TRBD1 matching over 7 bases. Per germline, CDR1 MNHNS and CDR2 SASEGT. The CDR3 has 14 amino acids. The junction had 1 base not matched to a gene; V was cut back by 1 base and J by 2 bases. DNA of the CDR3: TGTGCCAGCAGTGAAGGCAGGGGGAACTATGGCTACACCTTC. Protein sequence: CASSEGRGNYGYTF.

To note about this clone: A junction boundary mismatches the germline segment, possibly from a read error. This chain links TRBV7-7 with TRBJ2-3; 16 nucleotides line up with TRBD2. Germline V lookup: CDR1 SSHAT, CDR2 FNYEAQ (reference sequence). The CDR3 contains 19 residues. DNA for the CDR3: TGTGCTAGCAGCTTAGCGGTCGGGACTAGCGGGAGGGGAGTTGGTACGCAGTATTTT. The encoded protein is CASSLAVGTSGRGVGTQYF.

This chain joins TRBV6-4 and TRBJ2-3; TRBD2 matches 12 bases. From germline, CDR1 is MRHNA and CDR2 SNTAGT. Trimming at V came to 3 bases and at J to 4 bases, leaving 5 bases not matched to a gene. CDR3 size: 16 residues. This CDR3 reads CASSESSGGAADTQYF. CDR3 nucleotide sequence: TGTGCCAGCAGTGAATCTAGCGGGGGGGCCGCAGATACGCAGTATTTT.

The V gene is TRBV11-3, the J gene TRBJ2-1, with a possible D match to TRBD1 (5 bases). Trimming stripped 1 base from V and 0 bases from J, with 10 bases between. CDR1 and CDR2 from the germline V gene are SGHNT and YENEEA. CDR3 length: 16 residues. The CDR3 bases are TGTGCCAGCAGCTTAGCTGGGGCTAGCTCCTACAATGAGCAGTTCTTC. This sequence encodes CASSLAGASSYNEQFF.

The chain employs TRBV9 and TRBJ2-1; 10 bases fit TRBD1. V shed 3 bases and J 0 bases; nucleotides not matched to a gene: 9. The CDR3 runs 18 residues. CDR1 is SGDLS, CDR2 YYNGEE, per germline. The chain's CDR3 is CASSDGQGVRSSYNEQFF. The CDR3 coding sequence is TGTGCCAGCAGCGACGGACAGGGGGTCCGGAGCTCCTACAATGAGCAGTTCTTC.

The chain has TRBV7-6 and TRBJ1-4, with a weak D call TRBD1 (5 bases). With 1 base removed from V and 5 bases from J, the gap between germline ends came to 11 bases. Germline V gives CDR1 SGHVS, CDR2 FNYEAQ. The CDR3 consists of 15 residues. The CDR3 protein is CASSLGQGQNEKLFF. In nucleotides, the CDR3 is TGTGCCAGCAGCTTAGGGCAGGGTCAAAATGAAAAACTGTTTTTT.

The chain is built from TRBV27 and TRBJ1-3, with D perhaps TRBD1 (5 bases). CDR3 size: 12 residues. The germline V gene has CDR1 MNHEY and CDR2 SMNVEV (reference sequence). The CDR3 bases are TGTGCTATTGACAGCTCTGGAAACACCATATATTTT. Protein: CAIDSSGNTIYF.

The genes are TRBV5-1 and TRBJ1-2, with 7 bases matching TRBD1. Germline assignment: CDR1 SGHRS and CDR2 YFSETQ. The CDR3 spans 19 residues. Trimming at V came to 0 bases and at J to 2 bases, leaving 16 bases not matched to a gene. CDR3 sequence (DNA): TGCGCCAGCAGCTTGGGCTTACGACCCGGGACAGAGGCGAACTATGGCTACACCTTC. Its protein product is CASSLGLRPGTEANYGYTF. Together with reference TRBV5-1 and TRBJ1-2, the CDR3 gives the full variable domain: KAGVTQTPRYLIKTRGQQVTLSCSPISGHRSVSWYQQTPGQGLQFLFEYFSETQRNKGNFPGRFSGRQFSNSRSEMNVSTLELGDSALYLCASSLGLRPGTEANYGYTFGSGTRLTVV.